This TCR beta chain was found in a study of T cells after yellow fever vaccination. Overall study findings and caveats: From the bulk population, abundant clonotypes could contaminate and appear within FACS-sorted repertoires.

Per germline, CDR1 SGHRS and CDR2 YFSETQ. CDR3 size: 13 residues. Trimming removed 6 bases from V and 6 bases from J; junction bases left unmatched: 5. TCRdb re-called the 5' RACE reads with MiXCR, one entry per CDR3 protein. The sample has about 400,000 distinct CDR3 sequences; around 6.5% are singletons. This clonotype was observed many times. Its antigen is currently unknown. The specimen was PBMCs, collected 5 days after the yellow fever booster vaccination. V gene TRBV5-1 combines with J gene TRBJ2-7; TRBD2 agrees at 11 bases. The source of this sequence is a man in his thirties or forties who received the YFV17D yellow fever vaccine. CDR3 sequence (DNA): TGCGCCAGCACGGTGACTAGCGGGACCGAGCAGTACTTC. It encodes CASTVTSGTEQYF.